These 15 T cell receptor beta chains share one sample of origin, sequenced in a study of blood T cell repertoires in COVID-19. Some clones are missing from TCRdb's copy, which holds only in-frame ones; the method was immunoSEQ multiplex PCR. The sample lists roughly 200,000 clones, around four fifths occurring once. Source material: peripheral blood. The receptor set was obtained from a human donor in a cohort sampled during active COVID-19.

The rearrangement uses TRBV3-1 (or the pseudogene TRBV3-2) and TRBJ1-2, with TRBD1 matching over 7 bases. The germline V gene encodes CDR1 LGHDT and CDR2 YNNKEL (reference sequence). CDR3 length: 17 residues. Germline trimming cut 0 bases from V and 4 bases from J; bases unmatched to any gene: 11. DNA of the CDR3: TGTGCCAGCAGCCAAGATGTACGGACAGGCGGGATCTATGGCTACACCTTC. Translation: CASSQDVRTGGIYGYTF.

The V gene is TRBV5-6, the J gene TRBJ1-2; 7 bases agree with TRBD1. J was trimmed by 7 bases and V by 4 bases; bases with no gene match: 10. Germline values: CDR1 SGHDT, CDR2 YYEEEE. The length of the CDR3 is 14 residues. DNA for the CDR3: TGTGCCAGCAGCCGGAACAGGGGATTGGGTGGCTACACCTTC. The encoded protein is CASSRNRGLGGYTF.

This rearrangement joins TRBV29-1 to TRBJ1-1, with 7 bases that match TRBD1. This CDR3 is 12 amino acids long. CDR1 and CDR2 (germline): SQVTM, ANQGSEA. After removal of 7 bases from V and 4 bases from J, the junction contained 6 bases not matched to a gene. The DNA of the CDR3 is TGCAGCGCCATGACAGGGTTCACTGAAGCTTTCTTT. It translates to CSAMTGFTEAFF.

The rearrangement links TRBV19 to TRBJ1-2; D ambiguous. The CDR3 sequence is 14 residues long. The ends were cut back, 3 bases at V and 8 bases at J, with 16 bases in the middle. Germline V lookup: CDR1 LNHDA, CDR2 SQIVND (reference sequence). The CDR3 region is CASSMVGRKGGYTF. The CDR3 nucleotides are TGTGCCAGTAGTATGGTTGGCAGGAAAGGAGGCTACACCTTC.

CDR3 amino acids: CASSESVGLKRYEQYF. CDR3 in DNA: TGTGCCAGCAGTGAATCGGTGGGGCTGAAACGCTACGAGCAGTACTTC. The chain has TRBV25-1 and TRBJ2-7; maybe TRBD1 (5 bases). The germline V and J ends were trimmed by 1 base and 3 bases, with 16 bases remaining between them. CDR1 and CDR2 from the germline V gene are MGHDK and SYGVNS. This CDR3 spans 16 amino acids.

The chain has TRBV2 and TRBJ1-5; no definite D call. Germline loops: CDR1 SNHLY, CDR2 FYNNEI. This CDR3 comprises 17 residues. V lost 6 bases and J lost 0, with 18 bases in between. DNA for the CDR3: TGTGCCAGCAGCCATCTATCGGAGACGTATAGCAATCAGCCCCAGCATTTT. Translation: CASSHLSETYSNQPQHF.

With respect to this clone: It is likely a read error, because the conserved phenylalanine at the end of the CDR3 is missing. No DNA is shown, since the ends of the CDR3 on it are uncertain; the CDR3 is the one TCRdb lists. The chain recombines TRBV15 with TRBJ1-1. Ends included, the CDR3 has 12 residues. Germline V gene sequence: CDR1 LNHNV, CDR2 YYDKDF (reference sequence). Here the CDR3 reads CATSRDRGSADI.

This clone has just a few counts. The V gene is TRBV6-5, the J gene TRBJ2-6; TRBD2 is a possible D gene (7 bases). Germline loops: CDR1 MNHEY, CDR2 SVGAGI. The CDR3 is 15 amino acids. V lost 6 bases and J lost 0, with 9 bases in between. The CDR3 DNA follows: TGTGCCAGCAGGGGGGGGCACTCTGGGGCCAACGTCCTGACTTTC. Amino acid sequence: CASRGGHSGANVLTF.

The rearrangement joins TRBV2 to TRBJ1-1, with D unclear. CDR3 length: 14 residues. Germline CDR1 SNHLY, CDR2 FYNNEI. The V end lost 8 bases, the J end lost 0 bases, and 13 bases lay between the germline ends. In nucleotides, the CDR3 is TGTGCCAGCGTTAGGGAGGTTTTGAACACTGAAGCTTTCTTT. Translated, it gives CASVREVLNTEAFF.

The chain links TRBV15 to TRBJ2-1; 10 bases line up with TRBD2. This CDR3 region has 14 residues. Germline CDR1 reads LNHNV; CDR2 reads YYDKDF (reference sequence). Germline trimming cut 6 bases from V and 6 bases from J; bases unmatched to any gene: 5. DNA for the CDR3: TGTGCCACCAGTCCGGGACTAGCGTTCAATGAGCAGTTCTTC. Its protein product is CATSPGLAFNEQFF.

The chain links TRBV13 to TRBJ1-4, with D uncertain. Germline V lookup: CDR1 PRHDT, CDR2 FYEKMQ (reference sequence). This CDR3 comprises 13 residues. V shed 2 bases and J shed 4 bases, with 5 bases lying between them. The CDR3 region has the DNA TGTGCCAGCAGCTTAACTGGTAATGAAAAACTGTTTTTT. Its protein product is CASSLTGNEKLFF.

This sequence joins TRBV19 and TRBJ2-3, with TRBD2 matching over 7 bases. V dropped 6 bases and J dropped 3; count of bases not matched to a gene: 12. Germline V CDR1 and CDR2: LNHDA, SQIVND (reference sequence). This CDR3 has 16 amino acids. The CDR3 DNA sequence: TGTGCCAGTAGCGGGACCTTCAATAGCGGGACAGATACGCAGTATTTT. The encoded protein is CASSGTFNSGTDTQYF.

V gene TRBV2 combines with J gene TRBJ2-7; D is ambiguous. The ends were cut back, 2 bases at V and 1 base at J, with 15 bases in the middle. The CDR3 is made up of 16 amino acids. Germline V gene data show CDR1 as SNHLY and CDR2 as FYNNEI. CDR3 amino acids: CASSETILAVSYEQYV. The DNA for the CDR3 is TGTGCCAGCAGTGAAACGATACTCGCGGTTTCCTACGAGCAGTACGTC.

The V gene is TRBV7-9, the J gene TRBJ2-7; perhaps TRBD1 as D (6 bases). This CDR3 spans 13 amino acids. Germline V gene data show CDR1 as SEHNR and CDR2 as FQNEAQ (reference sequence). With 5 bases removed from V and 4 bases from J, the gap between germline ends came to 12 bases. The CDR3 bases are TGTGCCAGCAGCCCTTGGCAGGGGTACGAGCAGTACTTC. Its protein is CASSPWQGYEQYF. The complete variable domain, with remaining parts taken from reference TRBV7-9 and TRBJ2-7, reads DTGVSQNPRHKITKRGQNVTFRCDPISEHNRLYWYRQTLGQGPEFLTYFQNEAQLEKSRLLSDRFSAERPKGSFSTLEIQRTEQGDSAMYLCASSPWQGYEQYFGPGTRLTVT.

The genes are TRBV15 and TRBJ2-7; TRBD1 might be the D (6 bases). Germline CDR1 LNHNV, CDR2 YYDKDF (reference sequence). Trimming removed 0 bases at V and 3 bases at J, with 9 bases between. This CDR3 is built from 14 residues. CDR3 DNA: TGTGCCACCAGCAGAGAGACAGGCCGCTACGAGCAGTACGTC. Translation gives CATSRETGRYEQYV.